This TCR beta chain comes out of a study of response to subunit inactivated influenza vaccine. Study-level findings and limits: It was the authors' suggestion that each seasonal influenza vaccination recruits few new T cells.

This clonotype was seen only a few times. As yet, its antigen is unknown. CDR1 is SGHRS, CDR2 YFSETQ, per germline. This CDR3 has 16 residues. V shed 2 bases and J shed 6 bases, with 18 bases lying between them. TCRdb redid the calling of the RT-PCR reads with MiXCR, one entry per CDR3 protein. The repertoire consists of fewer than 700,000 distinct CDR3 sequences, with 10% to 15% occurring once and the leading ten covering around 13%. The input for sequencing was PBMCs from blood, taken 40 to 50 days after vaccination. V is TRBV5-1 and J is TRBJ2-1, with D tentatively TRBD2 (6 bases). The clonotype originates from a man aged 50 or older who received an inactivated influenza vaccine. The CDR3 is CASSFPRNSGTNEQFF. Here the CDR3 DNA reads TGCGCCAGCAGCTTCCCCAGGAATAGCGGAACCAATGAGCAGTTCTTC.